A selection of T cell receptor beta chains follows, all from one sample in a study of response to subunit inactivated influenza vaccine. TCRdb re-called the RT-PCR reads through MiXCR, storing one row per CDR3 protein. The table shows more than 450,000 distinct CDR3 sequences, with approximately 12% occurring only once. This specimen was PBMCs from blood, taken on the day of vaccination. The receptors stem from a man between 45 and 60 years old who received an inactivated influenza vaccine. CDR3s include the opening cysteine and the closing phenylalanine or tryptophan. Fields, in order: CDR3 length, D gene, V gene, J gene, clone size, CDR3 protein, CDR3 DNA. A D gene is named only where the DNA matches it firmly. The size field is filled for only some rows; it gives once, few, many or a size class.

15,.,TRBV7-2,TRBJ1-1,.,CASSPVTGGNTEAFF,TGTGCCAGTTCTCCCGTTACGGGGGGGAACACTGAAGCTTTCTTT
18,.,TRBV5-1,TRBJ2-7,.,CASSMRNDPGRFSYEQYF,TGCGCCAGCAGCATGCGGAACGACCCGGGACGGTTCTCCTACGAGCAGTACTTC
11,.,TRBV28,TRBJ1-2,.,CAAGRGVGYTF,TGTGCTGCTGGGAGGGGAGTTGGCTACACCTTC
14,.,TRBV12-3/TRBV12-4,TRBJ2-7,many,CASSGGTERYEQYF,TGTGCCAGCAGCGGGGGGACAGAACGCTACGAGCAGTACTTC
14,.,TRBV20-1,TRBJ1-5,.,CSASVGGSRQPQHF,TGCAGTGCTAGTGTGGGGGGGTCGAGACAGCCCCAGCATTTT
14,.,TRBV7-6,TRBJ2-1,.,CASSLAYKYNEQFF,TGTGCCAGCAGCTTAGCTTACAAATACAATGAGCAGTTCTTC
13,.,TRBV12-3/TRBV12-4,TRBJ1-2,.,CASGLGLLYGYTF,TGTGCCAGCGGCCTGGGACTGCTCTATGGCTACACCTTC
16,.,TRBV5-5,TRBJ2-1,few,CASSFEGISSYNEQFF,TGTGCCAGCAGCTTCGAAGGTATCAGCTCCTACAATGAGCAGTTCTTC
18,TRBD1,TRBV11-1,TRBJ2-1,few,CASSLAGAGTGSSDEQFF,TGTGCCAGCAGCTTAGCGGGGGCCGGGACAGGGTCTTCGGATGAGCAGTTCTTC
13,.,TRBV18,TRBJ1-2,many,CASSRSANYGYTF,TGTGCCAGCTCACGGTCGGCGAACTATGGCTACACCTTC
18,.,TRBV11-1,TRBJ2-1,few,CASSFLRAGTAGEVEQFF,TGTGCCAGCAGCTTCCTAAGGGCCGGGACAGCGGGGGAGGTTGAGCAGTTCTTC
15,TRBD2,TRBV3-1,TRBJ2-7,many,CASSQGPSGTYEQYF,TGTGCCAGCAGCCAAGGTCCTAGCGGGACCTACGAGCAGTACTTC
17,.,TRBV24-1,TRBJ2-1,.,CATSDAGPQSSHNEQFF,TGTGCCACCAGTGATGCCGGCCCTCAGTCCTCCCACAATGAGCAGTTCTTC
16,TRBD2,TRBV11-1,TRBJ2-2,.,CASSFRGGGNLRELFF,TGTGCCAGCAGCTTCCGCGGGGGGGGAAATCTCCGGGAGCTGTTTTTT
15,.,TRBV15,TRBJ1-4,many,CATSRALATNEKLFF,TGTGCCACCAGCAGAGCCCTTGCAACTAATGAAAAACTGTTTTTT
13,.,TRBV6-5,TRBJ2-1,.,CASSYSVVNEQFF,TGTGCCAGCAGTTACTCGGTCGTCAATGAGCAGTTCTTC
11,.,TRBV10-3,TRBJ2-7,many,CATQGTYEQYF,TGTGCCACACAGGGCACCTACGAGCAGTACTTC
15,.,TRBV6-2/TRBV6-3,TRBJ2-7,few,CASIKGTNGRYEQYF,TGTGCCAGCATAAAGGGGACAAACGGGCGCTACGAGCAGTACTTC
19,TRBD2,TRBV5-6,TRBJ2-1,.,CASSLVEWRTSVVYNEQFF,TGTGCCAGCAGCTTGGTTGAGTGGAGGACTAGCGTAGTATACAATGAGCAGTTCTTC
16,TRBD2,TRBV12-3/TRBV12-4,TRBJ2-1,few,CASSLQTSGPYNEQFF,TGTGCCAGCAGTTTACAGACTAGCGGACCGTACAATGAGCAGTTCTTC
17,TRBD2,TRBV12-3/TRBV12-4,TRBJ2-7,.,CASSLFVTSGSIPEQYF,TGTGCCAGCAGTTTATTTGTGACTAGCGGGAGTATCCCCGAGCAGTACTTC
15,.,TRBV20-1,TRBJ2-2,.,CSAREDRFPVGELFF,TGCAGTGCCCGGGAAGACAGGTTCCCCGTCGGGGAGCTGTTTTTT
14,TRBD1,TRBV29-1,TRBJ2-1,many,CSVEGTGGIFEQFF,TGCAGCGTTGAAGGGACAGGGGGAATCTTTGAGCAGTTCTTC
16,TRBD2,TRBV20-1,TRBJ2-7,few,CSANTPTSGRDYEQYF,TGCAGTGCGAACACGCCGACTAGCGGGAGGGACTACGAGCAGTACTTC
16,TRBD2,TRBV19,TRBJ2-1,.,CASSKRLAGGTNEQFF,TGTGCCAGTAGTAAACGACTAGCGGGAGGGACCAATGAGCAGTTCTTC
16,TRBD2,TRBV6-2/TRBV6-3,TRBJ2-1,.,CASRNPSGTEYNEQFF,TGTGCCAGCAGAAATCCTAGCGGGACTGAGTACAATGAGCAGTTCTTC
13,.,TRBV29-1,TRBJ1-1,few,CSAEGQLETEAFF,TGCAGCGCCGAAGGGCAGTTGGAGACTGAAGCTTTCTTT
17,TRBD1,TRBV6-2/TRBV6-3,TRBJ2-2,.,CASSYNPQGALAGELFF,TGTGCCAGCAGTTACAACCCCCAGGGGGCTTTAGCCGGGGAGCTGTTTTTT
14,TRBD1,TRBV6-2/TRBV6-3,TRBJ1-5,few,CASSLPGGHQPQHF,TGTGCCAGCAGTTTACCAGGGGGCCATCAGCCCCAGCATTTT
13,.,TRBV5-1,TRBJ1-2,many,CASSFRDFVGYTF,TGCGCCAGCAGCTTCCGGGACTTTGTTGGCTACACCTTC
16,TRBD2,TRBV25-1,TRBJ2-1,.,CASSDLYLADYNEQFF,TGTGCCAGCAGTGATTTGTATCTAGCGGACTACAATGAGCAGTTCTTC
13,.,TRBV5-5,TRBJ2-2,.,CASSLLQPGELFF,TGTGCCAGCAGCTTGCTCCAGCCCGGGGAGCTGTTTTTT
13,.,TRBV29-1,TRBJ2-3,many,CSAARGRTDTQYF,TGCAGCGCCGCAAGGGGACGAACAGATACGCAGTATTTT
13,.,TRBV6-6,TRBJ2-3,few,CASSLDLTDTQYF,TGTGCCAGCAGTTTAGATCTCACAGATACGCAGTATTTT
14,.,TRBV3-1,TRBJ2-4,.,CASSQTLRGNIQYF,TGTGCCAGCAGCCAAACGCTCCGGGGAAACATTCAGTACTTC
14,TRBD1,TRBV29-1,TRBJ1-2,few,CSVVGMDRDYGYTF,TGCAGCGTTGTGGGGATGGACAGGGATTATGGCTACACCTTC
14,TRBD1,TRBV25-1,TRBJ2-5,few,CASSELGQQETQYF,TGTGCCAGCAGTGAATTGGGACAGCAAGAGACCCAGTACTTC
14,TRBD1,TRBV5-1,TRBJ2-2,few,CASSARGRGGELFF,TGCGCCAGCAGCGCCAGGGGGCGAGGCGGGGAGCTGTTTTTT
15,TRBD1,TRBV12-3/TRBV12-4,TRBJ2-5,few,CASSPPQGALKTQYF,TGTGCCAGCAGTCCCCCACAGGGGGCGTTGAAGACCCAGTACTTC
13,.,TRBV7-9,TRBJ2-3,few,CASSSISADTQYF,TGTGCCAGCAGCTCCATCTCGGCAGATACGCAGTATTTT
12,TRBD2,TRBV10-3,TRBJ2-1,.,CAISGRMNEQFF,TGTGCCATCAGCGGGAGGATGAATGAGCAGTTCTTC
15,.,TRBV28,TRBJ2-7,few,CASSLRAVRRHEQYF,TGTGCCAGCAGTTTAAGGGCGGTCCGACGACACGAGCAGTACTTC
15,.,TRBV7-2,TRBJ1-1,.,CASSPRTRSNTEAFF,TGTGCCAGCAGCCCCCGGACACGTTCAAACACTGAAGCTTTCTTT
11,TRBD1,TRBV10-3,TRBJ2-1,few,CAISTGQEQVF,TGTGCCATCAGTACCGGACAGGAGCAGGTCTTC
14,.,TRBV9,TRBJ1-2,.,CASSVAPNAYGYTF,TGTGCCAGCAGCGTAGCGCCTAACGCATATGGCTACACCTTC
15,.,TRBV5-1,TRBJ1-2,.,CASTSGLGAVDGYTF,TGCGCCAGCACCTCTGGCCTGGGGGCAGTGGATGGCTACACCTTC
13,.,TRBV18,TRBJ1-2,.,CASSRGRNYGYTF,TGTGCCAGCTCACGGGGGCGAAACTATGGCTACACCTTC
14,.,TRBV7-2,TRBJ2-5,.,CASSLSWLQETQYF,TGTGCCAGCAGCTTATCGTGGCTGCAAGAGACCCAGTACTTC
15,TRBD1,TRBV10-1,TRBJ2-1,few,CASSRTGDSYNEQFF,TGCGCCAGCAGTAGGACAGGGGACTCCTACAATGAGCAGTTCTTC
16,.,TRBV11-2,TRBJ1-6,few,CASSVRGDRYNSPLHF,TGTGCCAGCAGTGTACGAGGGGACCGCTATAATTCACCCCTCCACTTT
15,.,TRBV24-1,TRBJ2-3,many,CATSGWGEMTDTQYF,TGTGCCACCAGTGGCTGGGGAGAGATGACAGATACGCAGTATTTT
16,.,TRBV5-1,TRBJ2-7,few,CASSLALGGVGYEQYF,TGCGCCAGCAGCTTGGCTTTAGGGGGAGTAGGATACGAGCAGTACTTC